The 15 T cell receptor beta chains below come from one sample, sequenced in a study of cytomegalovirus exposure and HLA in healthy donors. 60 Vbeta and 13 Jbeta primers were used in PCR. Sequenced by immunoSEQ multiplex PCR; TCRdb stores in-frame clones only, minus some. The table shows some 150,000 clones, with 75% to 85% occurring only once. The specimen was PBMCs. The receptors were sampled from a woman aged 45-59 years in good health and CMV-seropositive.

The chain has TRBV7-9 and TRBJ1-3; 7 bases match TRBD1. The CDR3 is 14 amino acids. Trimming cost V 5 bases and J 2 bases; bases outside gene matches: 3. Germline CDR1 SEHNR, CDR2 FQNEAQ (reference sequence). The CDR3 DNA follows: TGTGCCAGCAGCCTCGACAGGGCTGGAAACACCATATATTTT. Its protein is CASSLDRAGNTIYF.

The chain carries TRBV6-6 and TRBJ2-7, with unresolved D. Germline V CDR1 and CDR2: MNHNY, SVGAGI (reference sequence). The ends were cut back, 5 bases at V and 3 bases at J, with 11 bases in the middle. This CDR3 is built from 13 residues. This CDR3 reads CASSILLLYEQYF. For the CDR3, the DNA is TGTGCCAGCAGTATACTCCTTCTCTACGAGCAGTACTTC.

The chain combines TRBV30 with TRBJ1-4; D gene uncertain. Per the germline V gene, CDR1 is GTSNPN and CDR2 is SVGIG (reference sequence). The CDR3 contains 11 residues. V lost 3 bases and J lost 15, with 14 bases in between. CDR3 sequence reads: CAWSRERFLFF. The CDR3, as DNA: TGTGCCTGGAGCCGCGAACGGTTTTTGTTTTTT.

The rearrangement uses TRBV7-2 and TRBJ2-3, with D uncertain. The germline V gene has CDR1 SGHTA and CDR2 FQGNSA. The CDR3 runs 14 residues. The ends were cut back, 5 bases at V and 6 bases at J, with 15 bases in the middle. This chain's CDR3 is CASSPRSPTDTQYF. The CDR3 region has the DNA TGTGCCAGCAGCCCGCGGAGCCCGACGGATACGCAGTATTTT.

The rearrangement links TRBV10-2 to TRBJ2-7; 8 positions match TRBD2. V trimming: 4 bases; J trimming: 2 bases; junction bases outside the gene matches: 4. CDR3 length: 14 residues. Germline V gives CDR1 WSHSY, CDR2 SAAADI. The DNA for the CDR3 is TGCGCCAGCAGTGGGTCGGGGGGGCCCTACGAGCAGTACTTC. Its translation is CASSGSGGPYEQYF.

This chain connects TRBV27 to TRBJ1-2; D may be TRBD1 (5 bases). Germline CDR1 reads MNHEY; CDR2 reads SMNVEV (reference sequence). The CDR3 length is 13 residues. V lost 4 bases to trimming and J lost 2 bases, with 8 bases between them. In nucleotides, the CDR3 is TGTGCCAGCAGTTCCTACAGGAACTATGGCTACACCTTC. It codes for CASSSYRNYGYTF.

V gene TRBV28 combines with J gene TRBJ2-2, with 13 bases that match TRBD2. J lost 6 bases, V lost 6 bases, and 16 bases had no gene match. CDR1 and CDR2 (germline): MDHEN, SYDVKM. CDR3 length: 19 amino acids. The CDR3 DNA reads TGTGCCAGCAGGTGGACTAGCGGGAGAACGGGGATTGCGGCCGGGGAGCTGTTTTTT. Protein: CASRWTSGRTGIAAGELFF.

The chain recombines TRBV7-2 with TRBJ2-3, with D unclear. Trimming left V 7 bases short and J 0 bases short, with 11 bases between. CDR3 size: 14 residues. The germline V gene encodes CDR1 SGHTA and CDR2 FQGNSA. The CDR3 loop reads CASTDSFSTDTQYF. The DNA of the CDR3 is TGTGCCAGCACCGACTCGTTTAGCACAGATACGCAGTATTTT.

The chain carries TRBV7-2 and TRBJ2-1; unclear D gene. Trimming shortened V by 4 bases and J by 9 bases, and 10 bases separated the two germline ends. The germline V gene encodes CDR1 SGHTA and CDR2 FQGNSA. CDR3 length: 12 amino acids. CDR3 sequence reads: CASSSTLREQFF. The CDR3 DNA is TGTGCCAGCAGCTCGACTCTCCGTGAGCAGTTCTTC.

This clone was detected a few times. This chain connects TRBV29-1 to TRBJ2-1, with 9 bases lining up with TRBD2. The V gene's germline CDR1 is SQVTM and CDR2 ANQGSEA. This CDR3 comprises 14 residues. V shed 3 bases, J shed 8 bases, and the junction held 8 bases outside the gene matches. In DNA, the CDR3 is TGCAGCGTTGAGGGCGGGAGGGAGGTTGATGAGCAGTTCTTC. This encodes CSVEGGREVDEQFF.

This clone was found a few times. This chain connects TRBV7-4 to TRBJ1-2; D gene uncertain. The CDR3 has 12 amino acids. Trimming shortened V by 5 bases and J by 7 bases, and 11 bases separated the two germline ends. Germline CDR1 and CDR2: SGHVT and SQSDAQ. The CDR3 is CASSLPRGGYTF. DNA of the CDR3: TGTGCCAGCAGCCTACCTCGGGGTGGCTACACCTTC.

The chain uses TRBV19 and TRBJ1-3; 7 bases map to TRBD1. The length of the CDR3 is 13 residues. J lost 0 bases, V lost 7 bases, and 0 bases had no gene match. Germline V gene sequence: CDR1 LNHDA, CDR2 SQIVND (reference sequence). CDR3 DNA sequence: TGTGCCAGTACAGGGGGCTCTGGAAACACCATATATTTT. As protein: CASTGGSGNTIYF.

The chain joins TRBV29-1 to TRBJ2-1; maybe TRBD2 (5 bases). This CDR3 contains 15 residues. Trimming pared 0 bases from V and 6 bases from J, leaving 15 bases between. In germline, CDR1 is SQVTM, CDR2 ANQGSEA. Here the CDR3 reads CSVEETAAGSNEQFF. The DNA for the CDR3 is TGCAGCGTTGAAGAAACAGCGGCAGGATCCAATGAGCAGTTCTTC.

The V and J genes are TRBV5-3 and TRBJ1-4; D remains unclear. TRBV5-3 is an ORF, and what it does is uncertain. CDR3 length: 15 amino acids. V was shortened by 2 bases and J by 0 bases, with 8 bases between the two germline ends. The CDR3 reads CARSLTTATNEKLFF. The CDR3 DNA follows: TGTGCCAGAAGCTTAACGACTGCAACTAATGAAAAACTGTTTTTT.

The V call is TRBV11-2, the J call TRBJ1-2; 9 nucleotides line up with TRBD1. There are 14 residues in the CDR3. Trimming took 4 bases from V and 7 from J; bases not matched to a gene: 7. Germline loops: CDR1 SGHAT, CDR2 FQNNGV. Here the CDR3 DNA reads TGTGCCAGCAGCTCCACAGGGGGCGCGGTTGGCTACACCTTC. It encodes CASSSTGGAVGYTF.